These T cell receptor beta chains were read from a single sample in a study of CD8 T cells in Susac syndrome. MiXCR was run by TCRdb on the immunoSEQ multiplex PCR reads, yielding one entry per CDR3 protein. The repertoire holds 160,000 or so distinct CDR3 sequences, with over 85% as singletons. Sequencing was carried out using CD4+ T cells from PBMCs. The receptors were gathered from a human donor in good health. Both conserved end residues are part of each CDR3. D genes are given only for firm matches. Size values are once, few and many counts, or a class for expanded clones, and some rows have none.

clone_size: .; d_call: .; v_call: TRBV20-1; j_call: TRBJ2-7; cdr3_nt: TGCAGTGCTAGTCCGGACCCCCGTACCTACGAGCAGTACTTC; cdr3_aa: CSASPDPRTYEQYF
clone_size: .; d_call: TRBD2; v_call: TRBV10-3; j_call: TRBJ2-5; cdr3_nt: TGTGCCATCAGTAGCAGCGGGGGGCACCAAGAGACCCAGTACTTC; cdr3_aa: CAISSSGGHQETQYF
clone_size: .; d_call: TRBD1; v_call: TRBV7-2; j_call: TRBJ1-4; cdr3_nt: TGTGCCAGCAGCCGGACAGGGGTTGGTGAAAAACTGTTTTTT; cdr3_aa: CASSRTGVGEKLFF
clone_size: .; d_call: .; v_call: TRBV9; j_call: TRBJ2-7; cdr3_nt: TGTGCCAGCAGCCCCCGACAGCCTTCCTACGAGCAGTACTTC; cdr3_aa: CASSPRQPSYEQYF
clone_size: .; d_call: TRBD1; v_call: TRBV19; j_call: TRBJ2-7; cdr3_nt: TGTGCCAGTAGTTCCACCGGGACAGGGCGGTACGAGCAGTACTTC; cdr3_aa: CASSSTGTGRYEQYF
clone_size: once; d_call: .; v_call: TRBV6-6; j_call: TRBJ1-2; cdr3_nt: TGTGCCAGCAAAAACACGGGCGGAAATGGCTACACCTTC; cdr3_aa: CASKNTGGNGYTF
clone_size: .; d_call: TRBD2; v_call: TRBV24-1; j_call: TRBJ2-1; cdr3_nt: TGTGCCACCAGTGCGGCGGGGGGGACCTACAATGAGCAGTTCTTC; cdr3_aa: CATSAAGGTYNEQFF
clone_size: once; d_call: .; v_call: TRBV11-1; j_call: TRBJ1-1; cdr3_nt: TGTGCCAGCAGCTTATGGACGAATCAACATGAAGCTTTCTTT; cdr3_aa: CASSLWTNQHEAFF
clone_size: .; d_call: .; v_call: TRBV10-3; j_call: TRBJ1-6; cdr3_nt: TGTGCCATCAGTGAGTGGGGGGGGAAGGATTCACCCCTCCACTTT; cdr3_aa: CAISEWGGKDSPLHF
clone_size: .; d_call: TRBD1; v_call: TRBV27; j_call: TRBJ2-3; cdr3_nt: TGTGCCAGCCGGACAGGGGTCACAGATACGCAGTATTTT; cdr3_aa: CASRTGVTDTQYF
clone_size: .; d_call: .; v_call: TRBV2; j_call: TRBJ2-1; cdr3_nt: TGTGCCAGCAGTGATCCGGGACTGGACGTGCATGAGCAGTTCTTC; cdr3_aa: CASSDPGLDVHEQFF
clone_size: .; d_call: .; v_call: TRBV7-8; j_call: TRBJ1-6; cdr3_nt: TGTGCCAGCAGCCAACGACCCAAGACACCCCTCCACTTT; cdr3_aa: CASSQRPKTPLHF
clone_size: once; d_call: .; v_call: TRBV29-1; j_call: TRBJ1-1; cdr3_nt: TGCAGCGTTGAGACCGTCGTGAACACTGAAGCTTTCTTT; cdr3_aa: CSVETVVNTEAFF
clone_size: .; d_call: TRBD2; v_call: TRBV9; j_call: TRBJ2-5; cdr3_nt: TGTGCCAGCAGCGTATACAGCGGGGGGCCCCAAGAGACCCAGTACTTC; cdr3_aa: CASSVYSGGPQETQYF
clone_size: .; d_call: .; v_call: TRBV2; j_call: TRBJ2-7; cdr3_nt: TGTGCCAGCATGGGGGCAGCCCTAAGCTCCTACGAGCAGTACTTC; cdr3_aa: CASMGAALSSYEQYF
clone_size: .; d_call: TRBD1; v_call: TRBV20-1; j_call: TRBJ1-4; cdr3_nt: TGCAGTGCTCCGGGACAGGGGAGGGGAAAACTGTTTTTT; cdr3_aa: CSAPGQGRGKLFF
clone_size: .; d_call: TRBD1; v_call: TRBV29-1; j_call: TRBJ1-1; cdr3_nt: TGCAGCGTGCAAGGGGGCTCAAACACTGAAGCTTTCTTT; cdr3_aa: CSVQGGSNTEAFF
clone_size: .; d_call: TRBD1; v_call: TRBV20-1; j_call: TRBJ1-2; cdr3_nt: TGCAGTGCTAGCAGACAGGGCGGGGACTATGGCTACACCTTC; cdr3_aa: CSASRQGGDYGYTF
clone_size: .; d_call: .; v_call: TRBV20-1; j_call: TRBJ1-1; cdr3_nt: TGCAGTGCTAGACCCCCTGGGGCCTACTCTAGGGGCACTGAAGCTTTCTTT; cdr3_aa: CSARPPGAYSRGTEAFF
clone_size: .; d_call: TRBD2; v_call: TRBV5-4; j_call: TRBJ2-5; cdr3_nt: TGTGCCAGCAGCTTCGGACTAGCGGGGGGCGAAGAGACCCAGTACTTC; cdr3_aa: CASSFGLAGGEETQYF
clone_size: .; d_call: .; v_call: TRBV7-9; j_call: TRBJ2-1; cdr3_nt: TGTGCCAGCAGCTCAGCCCCGGCCGGGCAGTTCTTC; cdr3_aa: CASSSAPAGQFF
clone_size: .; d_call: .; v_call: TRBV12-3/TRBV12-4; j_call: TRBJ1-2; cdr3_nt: TGTGCCAGCAGTTTAGGTAATGGCTACACCTTC; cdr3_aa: CASSLGNGYTF
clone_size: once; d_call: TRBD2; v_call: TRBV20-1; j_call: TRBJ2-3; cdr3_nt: TGCAGTGCAGAACTAGCGGGGCCAGATACGCAGTATTTT; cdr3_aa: CSAELAGPDTQYF
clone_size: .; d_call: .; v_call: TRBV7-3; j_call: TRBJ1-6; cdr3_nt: TGTGCCAGCAGCTTATACGGGGGGCAGAATTCACCCCTCCACTTT; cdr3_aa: CASSLYGGQNSPLHF
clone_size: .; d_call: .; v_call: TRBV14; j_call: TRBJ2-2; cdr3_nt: TGTGCCAGCAGCCAGGACACCGGGGAGCTGTTTTTT; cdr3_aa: CASSQDTGELFF
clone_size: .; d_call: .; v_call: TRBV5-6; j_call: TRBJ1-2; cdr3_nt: TGTGCCAGCAGCGAGTGGGCTAACTATGGCTACACCTTC; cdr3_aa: CASSEWANYGYTF
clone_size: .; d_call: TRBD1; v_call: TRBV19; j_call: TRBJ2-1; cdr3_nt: TGTGCCAGTAGTAGCCGGAGACAGGGGGGCAATGAGCAGTTCTTC; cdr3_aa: CASSSRRQGGNEQFF
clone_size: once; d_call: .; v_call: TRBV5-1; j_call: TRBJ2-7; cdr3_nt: TGCGCCAGCAGCTTGGCAGGGCCCTCCTACGAGCAGTACTTC; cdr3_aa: CASSLAGPSYEQYF
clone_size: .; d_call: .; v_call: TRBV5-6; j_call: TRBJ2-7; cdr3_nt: TGTGCCAGCAGTGGGGGCTCCGCGGTTGAGCAGTACTTC; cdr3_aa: CASSGGSAVEQYF
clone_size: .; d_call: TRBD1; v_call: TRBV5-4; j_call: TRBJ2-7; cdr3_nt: TGTGCCAGCAGCTTACAGGGGGCACGGTACGAGCAGTACTTC; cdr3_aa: CASSLQGARYEQYF
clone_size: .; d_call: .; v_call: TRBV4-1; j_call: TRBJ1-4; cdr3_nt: TGCGCCAGCAGCCAAGTGTATGTTGGTCAGACTAATGAAAAACTGTTTTTT; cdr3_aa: CASSQVYVGQTNEKLFF
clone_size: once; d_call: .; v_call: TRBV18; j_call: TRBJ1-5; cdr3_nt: TGTGCCAGCTCACCACCTTCAACTGCTCAGCCCCAGCATTTT; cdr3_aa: CASSPPSTAQPQHF
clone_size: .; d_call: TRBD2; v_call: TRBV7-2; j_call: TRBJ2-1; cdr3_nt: TGTGCCAGCAGCTTGGGACTAGCGGGGGACCACAATGAGCAGTTCTTC; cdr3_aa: CASSLGLAGDHNEQFF
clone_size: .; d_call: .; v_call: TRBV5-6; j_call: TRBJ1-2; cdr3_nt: TGTGCCAGCAGCCCCACCTGGGAGGATGGCTACACCTTC; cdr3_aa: CASSPTWEDGYTF
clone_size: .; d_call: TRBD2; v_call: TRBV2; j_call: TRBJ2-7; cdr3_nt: TGTGCCAGCAGATGGGGGACTAGCGGGGATCTCGAGCAGTACTTC; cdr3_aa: CASRWGTSGDLEQYF
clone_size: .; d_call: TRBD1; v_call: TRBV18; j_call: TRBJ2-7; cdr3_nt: TGTGCCAGCTCACCACCGGGGACAGGGAACTCCGAGCAGTACTTC; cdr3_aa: CASSPPGTGNSEQYF
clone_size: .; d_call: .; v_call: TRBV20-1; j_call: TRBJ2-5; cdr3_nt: TGCAGTGCTAGATGGGCGGGGTCAGAGACCCAGTACTTC; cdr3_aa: CSARWAGSETQYF
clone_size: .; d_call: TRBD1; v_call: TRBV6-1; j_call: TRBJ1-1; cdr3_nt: TGTGCCAGCAGTGCACCGGGACAGGGGTTCACTGAAGCTTTCTTT; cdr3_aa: CASSAPGQGFTEAFF